These 26 T cell receptor beta chains share one sample of origin, sequenced in a study of cytomegalovirus exposure and HLA in healthy donors. PCR primers comprised 60 Vbeta and 13 Jbeta primers. Generated by immunoSEQ multiplex PCR, the TCRdb table keeps only in-frame clones and is missing some. The sample comprises nearly 110,000 clones, 82% of which are singletons, and 2% to 3% rests with the top ten. Sequencing was performed on PBMCs. Receptors were obtained from a man aged 30-40 years in good health and CMV-seropositive.

This clone was counted only a few times. This chain uses TRBV5-5 with TRBJ2-7; D might be TRBD2 (6 bases). This CDR3 has 17 amino acids. Germline V gene sequence: CDR1 SGHKS, CDR2 YYEKEE (reference sequence). V dropped 4 bases and J dropped 5 bases, with 25 bases sitting between them. The CDR3: CASSTRPWQAGRDEQYF. CDR3 in DNA: TGTGCCAGCAGCACCCGACCCTGGCAGGCGGGGCGGGACGAGCAGTACTTC.

The chain is built from TRBV7-3 and TRBJ2-2; 14 bases are a match to TRBD2. The CDR3 runs to 18 residues. The V and J ends lost 7 bases and 1 base, in that order; junction bases with no gene match: 8. The germline gives CDR1 SGHTA, CDR2 FQGTGA. This CDR3 is CASIPGLAGGRNTGELFF. For the CDR3, the DNA is TGTGCCAGCATCCCCGGACTAGCGGGGGGTCGGAACACCGGGGAGCTGTTTTTT.

The J gene is TRBJ1-5, the V gene TRBV18, with a weak D call TRBD1 (5 bases). The CDR3 spans 16 residues. Germline-derived CDR1 and CDR2 are KGHSH and LQKENI. V lost 6 bases and J 5 bases, leaving 20 bases between the germline ends. CDR3 amino acids: CASSRSHGGVDQPQHF. The DNA of the CDR3 is TGTGCCAGCTCCCGATCCCATGGGGGGGTGGATCAGCCCCAGCATTTT. Supplemented by reference TRBV18 and TRBJ1-5, the full variable domain reads NAGVMQNPRHLVRRRGQEARLRCSPMKGHSHVYWYRQLPEEGLKFMVYLQKENIIDESGMPKERFSAEFPKEGPSILRIQQVVRGDSAAYFCASSRSHGGVDQPQHFGDGTRLSIL.

V gene TRBV6-6 combines with J gene TRBJ1-4; D is unresolved. Trimming removed 4 bases at V and 8 bases at J, with 14 bases between. From germline, CDR1 is MNHNY and CDR2 SVGAGI (reference sequence). The CDR3 loop spans 14 amino acids. In DNA, the CDR3 is TGTGCCAGCAGTTCCCCAGGATACTGGGAAAAACTGTTTTTT. It encodes CASSSPGYWEKLFF.

This clone was observed once. This chain uses TRBV5-6 with TRBJ2-7; 12 bases are a match to TRBD1. Germline loops: CDR1 SGHDT, CDR2 YYEEEE. After removal of 3 bases from V and 6 bases from J, the junction contained 4 bases not matched to a gene. The CDR3 totals 14 residues. CDR3 DNA: TGTGCCAGCAGCTCCCGGGACAGGGGGCGCGAGCAGTACTTC. Amino acid sequence: CASSSRDRGREQYF.

The chain uses TRBV7-3 and TRBJ2-3; 8 bases are shared with TRBD1. Unmatched junction bases numbered 9, after V lost 4 bases and J lost 3 bases. CDR1 and CDR2 (germline): SGHTA, FQGTGA. The CDR3 has 16 amino acids. The CDR3 region is CASSSPRGQVTDTQYF. Written as DNA, the CDR3 is TGTGCCAGCAGCTCTCCCAGGGGGCAGGTGACAGATACGCAGTATTTT.

V is TRBV2 and J is TRBJ2-3; TRBD2 is a possible D gene (5 bases). CDR1 SNHLY and CDR2 FYNNEI come from the germline V gene. The CDR3 is 17 residues long. V lost 1 base and J lost 2, with 16 bases in between. This CDR3 reads CASSEEIASSHTDTQYF. The CDR3 DNA is TGTGCCAGCAGTGAAGAAATTGCTAGCAGTCACACAGATACGCAGTATTTT.

J is TRBJ1-5 and V is TRBV7-9; D is undetermined. The germline gives CDR1 SEHNR, CDR2 FQNEAQ (reference sequence). The CDR3 loop spans 14 amino acids. Between the trimmed V and J ends, which lost 2 bases and 6 bases, there was a span of 11 bases. The CDR3 region has the DNA TGTGCCAGCAGCTTACCGGGGAGTACTCAGCCCCAGCATTTT. Amino acids: CASSLPGSTQPQHF.

This chain links TRBV29-1 with TRBJ2-7; 7 bases are shared with TRBD1. Trimming took 2 bases from V and 0 from J; bases not matched to a gene: 7. This CDR3 is built from 15 residues. CDR1 and CDR2 (germline): SQVTM, ANQGSEA. The CDR3 nucleotides read TGCAGCGTTGAAACAGGGGCTCTAAGCTCCTACGAGCAGTACTTC. This gives the protein CSVETGALSSYEQYF.

This clone showed up just once. An end of the junction does not agree with germline; a read error may underlie this. The chain uses TRBV7-9 and TRBJ2-2; 9 positions match TRBD1. CDR1 and CDR2 from the germline V gene are SEHNR and FQNEAQ (reference sequence). The length of the CDR3 is 13 residues. The CDR3 loop reads CSSGDRATGELFF. DNA for the CDR3: TGTTCCAGCGGGGACAGGGCTACCGGGGAGCTGTTTTTT.

Worth noting for this clone: One junction end does not reproduce the germline sequence, and a read error may be involved. This chain joins TRBV7-9 and TRBJ1-5, with D unclear. Germline V CDR1 and CDR2: SEHNR, FQNEAQ (reference sequence). The CDR3 is 12 amino acids. The CDR3 DNA is TGTTCCAGCAGCTTAATAGCGCAGCCCCAGCATTTT. This encodes CSSSLIAQPQHF.

V gene TRBV29-1 combines with J gene TRBJ1-1, with 8 bases fitting TRBD1. This CDR3 has 15 amino acids. Germline lookup yields CDR1 SQVTM and CDR2 ANQGSEA. J lost 5 bases, V lost 4 bases, and 12 bases had no gene match. Written as DNA, the CDR3 is TGCAGCGTTGGGGGGGACAGGACGGTAGAAACTGAAGCTTTCTTT. Amino acid sequence: CSVGGDRTVETEAFF.

This clone was seen once. V usage is TRBV7-7 and J usage is TRBJ2-5; 7 bases are shared with TRBD1. Germline trimming cut 5 bases from V and 4 bases from J; bases unmatched to any gene: 7. This CDR3 comprises 14 residues. Germline-derived CDR1 and CDR2 are SSHAT and FNYEAQ (reference sequence). CDR3 region: CASSTDRVGETQYF. As DNA, the CDR3 is TGTGCCAGCAGCACAGACAGGGTCGGAGAGACCCAGTACTTC.

The V gene is TRBV9, the J gene TRBJ1-2; TRBD1 is a possible D gene (6 bases). Germline loops: CDR1 SGDLS, CDR2 YYNGEE. The germline V and J ends were trimmed by 3 bases and 3 bases, with 15 bases remaining between them. CDR3 size: 15 residues. The CDR3 here is CASSATGVLYYGYTF. Here the CDR3 DNA reads TGTGCCAGCAGCGCGACAGGCGTCCTTTACTATGGCTACACCTTC.

CDR3 sequence reads: CASIQTGGSTGELFF. CDR3 DNA: TGTGCCAGTATCCAGACAGGGGGCAGCACCGGGGAGCTGTTTTTT. The chain joins TRBV19 to TRBJ2-2; TRBD1 matches 10 bases. Trimming at V came to 7 bases and at J to 4 bases, leaving 6 bases not matched to a gene. CDR1 is LNHDA, CDR2 SQIVND, per germline (reference sequence). This CDR3 comprises 15 residues.

This clone appeared a single time. V and J are TRBV5-1 and TRBJ1-2, with TRBD1 as a possible D gene (5 bases). Germline lookup yields CDR1 SGHRS and CDR2 YFSETQ. CDR3 size: 15 residues. Trimming left V 0 bases short and J 6 bases short, with 15 bases between. CDR3 sequence reads: CASSLAGRFADGYTF. CDR3 nucleotide sequence: TGCGCCAGCAGCTTGGCAGGGAGGTTTGCGGATGGCTACACCTTC.

V gene TRBV19 combines with J gene TRBJ1-2; 7 bases align to TRBD1. Germline CDR1 LNHDA, CDR2 SQIVND (reference sequence). Trimming removed 7 bases from V and 7 bases from J; junction bases left unmatched: 9. This CDR3 spans 13 amino acids. The CDR3, as DNA: TGTGCCAGTACCATTGACAGGGAAGGTGGCTACACCTTC. Residues: CASTIDREGGYTF.

V is TRBV6-4 and J is TRBJ2-1; 7 nucleotides line up with TRBD2. The CDR3 is 16 amino acids. Looked up from germline, CDR1 is MRHNA and CDR2 is SNTAGT. Germline trimming cut 5 bases from V and 5 bases from J; bases unmatched to any gene: 12. The CDR3 protein is CASSRGGSRLNNEQFF. CDR3 nucleotides: TGTGCCAGCAGTAGGGGCGGGAGCAGGTTAAACAATGAGCAGTTCTTC.

The chain's CDR3 is CAWSGAGTGNTEAFF. CDR3 nucleotides: TGTGCCTGGAGTGGAGCCGGGACAGGGAACACTGAAGCTTTCTTT. The V gene is TRBV30, the J gene TRBJ1-1; 8 bases map to TRBD1. The CDR3 sequence is 15 residues long. Germline V gives CDR1 GTSNPN, CDR2 SVGIG (reference sequence). Losses at the gene ends were 1 base for V and 1 base for J; bases not matched to a gene: 5. Full variable domain (remainder filled in from reference TRBV30 and TRBJ1-1): SQTIHQWPATLVQPVGSPLSLECTVEGTSNPNLYWYRQAAGRGLQLLFYSVGIGQISSEVPQNLSASRPQDRQFILSSKKLLLSDSGFYLCAWSGAGTGNTEAFFGQGTRLTVV.

This chain connects TRBV5-1 to TRBJ2-5; 12 nucleotides align to TRBD2. Germline trimming cut 6 bases from V and 1 base from J; bases unmatched to any gene: 4. CDR3 length: 15 residues. The germline CDR1 and CDR2 sequences are SGHRS and YFSETQ. The DNA of the CDR3 is TGCGCCAGCAACCCTAGCGGGGGGGTCCAAGAGACCCAGTACTTC. The encoded protein is CASNPSGGVQETQYF.

This clone was recorded only once. V and J are TRBV5-4 and TRBJ1-2; perhaps TRBD1 as D (6 bases). Between the trimmed V and J ends, which lost 5 bases and 2 bases, there was a span of 13 bases. Per the germline V gene, CDR1 is SGHNT and CDR2 is YYREEE (reference sequence). This CDR3 is 14 amino acids long. The CDR3 nucleotides are TGTGCCAGCAGTCCGGGACAAGCGAACTATGGCTACACCTTC. Protein product: CASSPGQANYGYTF. Complete variable domain (other parts from reference TRBV5-4 and TRBJ1-2): ETGVTQSPTHLIKTRGQQVTLRCSSQSGHNTVSWYQQALGQGPQFIFQYYREEENGRGNFPPRFSGLQFPNYSSELNVNALELDDSALYLCASSPGQANYGYTFGSGTRLTVV.

This clone was found a few times. The rearrangement links TRBV7-6 to TRBJ2-2, with D possibly matching TRBD2 (5 bases). Germline lookup yields CDR1 SGHVS and CDR2 FNYEAQ. The V gene lost 5 bases and the J gene lost 5 bases, with 18 bases spanning the gap. The CDR3 extends over 16 amino acids. CDR3: CASSPMDWKGTGELFF. The DNA of the CDR3 is TGTGCCAGCAGCCCAATGGACTGGAAGGGAACCGGGGAGCTGTTTTTT.

The chain links TRBV6-5 to TRBJ1-2; tentatively, D is TRBD1 (5 bases). V was cut by 6 bases and J by 3 bases, with 14 bases left in between. Per germline, CDR1 MNHEY and CDR2 SVGAGI. This CDR3 is 14 amino acids long. The CDR3 spells CASSPTAGDYGYTF. DNA of the CDR3: TGTGCCAGCAGCCCTACCGCGGGGGACTATGGCTACACCTTC.

The J gene is TRBJ2-7, the V gene TRBV6-6; no firm D call. Per germline, CDR1 MNHNY and CDR2 SVGAGI (reference sequence). CDR3 length: 11 residues. Trimming took 4 bases from V and 9 from J, leaving 10 bases between them. The chain's CDR3 is CASSSFPRQYF. CDR3 DNA: TGTGCCAGCAGTTCCTTCCCTAGGCAGTACTTC.

This clone is termed medium-sized (0.01 to 0.1%). The V call is TRBV7-9, the J call TRBJ1-5, with 12 positions matching TRBD1. The CDR3 totals 19 residues. The junction had 7 bases not matched to a gene; V was cut back by 1 base and J by 0 bases. CDR1 and CDR2 (germline): SEHNR, FQNEAQ (reference sequence). The DNA of the CDR3 is TGTGCCAGCAGCTTAGTCGGGACAGGGGGCCGAAATAGCAATCAGCCCCAGCATTTT. Translating gives CASSLVGTGGRNSNQPQHF.

V and J are TRBV6-1 and TRBJ1-2; D call uncertain. The CDR3 runs to 11 residues. Germline-derived CDR1 and CDR2 are MNHNS and SASEGT. The CDR3 protein is CAAMKDYGYTF. The CDR3 DNA reads as TGTGCAGCGATGAAGGACTATGGCTACACCTTC.